Listed below are T cell receptor beta chains from one sample, sequenced in a study of cytomegalovirus exposure and HLA in healthy donors. The method was immunoSEQ multiplex PCR; TCRdb's version includes in-frame clones alone and lacks a portion of them. Of about 250,000 clones listed, 80% to 95% were seen once; the top ten hold about 1.7%. The sample consisted of PBMCs. These receptors all stem from a girl aged 2-9 years in good health and CMV-seronegative. Each CDR3 is given with its conserved first and last residue. The D gene is left open where the match is weak. A row's size may be missing; if present it is once, few, many or a size class.

D	V	J	size	DNA	CDR3
TRBD2	TRBV27	TRBJ2-5	-	TGTGCCAGCAGTTTCCGCGGGAGGGAGACCCAGTACTTC	CASSFRGRETQYF
TRBD2	TRBV29-1	TRBJ2-1	-	TGCAGCGCCCCCCGTCCTAGCGGGGCCTCCAATGAGCAGTTCTTC	CSAPRPSGASNEQFF
TRBD1	TRBV28	TRBJ1-2	-	TGTGCCAGCAGTTTATCGGACAGGTCCTATGGCTACACCTTC	CASSLSDRSYGYTF
TRBD1	TRBV7-2	TRBJ2-1	-	TGTGCCAGCAGCTTGGACAGGGGGAACTACAATGAGCAGTTCTTC	CASSLDRGNYNEQFF
-	TRBV5-6	TRBJ2-7	-	TGTGCCAGCAGGGGCCAATCCTACGAGCAGTACTTC	CASRGQSYEQYF
-	TRBV7-9	TRBJ1-1	-	TGTGCCAGCAGCTTAGCGGATTTCGGGGGTTCGGTGGCTTTCTTT	CASSLADFGGSVAFF
-	TRBV5-1	TRBJ2-2	-	TGCGCCAGCAGCTTGACTACGTCAGACGGGGAGCTGTTTTTT	CASSLTTSDGELFF
-	TRBV6-5	TRBJ1-6	-	TGTGCCAGCAGTTACTCAGGGGACAAGAATAATTCACCCCTCCACTTT	CASSYSGDKNNSPLHF
-	TRBV5-6	TRBJ1-2	-	TGTGCCAGCAGCCCCGACAGCTATGGCTACACCTTC	CASSPDSYGYTF
-	TRBV5-1	TRBJ1-1	-	TGCGCCAGCAGCTTGGAGGGTCCGGGGAGGGAAGCTTTCTTT	CASSLEGPGREAFF
TRBD2	TRBV30	TRBJ2-1	-	TGTGCCTGGAGTGTGCCCGGGAGGCTAGCGGAGGTGCCTGAGCAGTTCTTC	CAWSVPGRLAEVPEQFF
TRBD1	TRBV28	TRBJ1-1	-	TGTGCCAGCAGAATAACAGGGGACGGTCGTGCTTTCTTT	CASRITGDGRAFF
-	TRBV4-1	TRBJ2-7	-	TGCGCCAGCAGCCCCGAATCCAGGTTCTACGAGCAGTACTTC	CASSPESRFYEQYF
TRBD2	TRBV6-6	TRBJ2-2	-	TGTGCCAGCAGCCTAGCGGGCGGCGGGGAGCTGTTTTTT	CASSLAGGGELFF
TRBD2	TRBV18	TRBJ2-7	-	TGTGCCAGCTCACCACTGGGACTAGCGGTCGAGCAGTACTTC	CASSPLGLAVEQYF
TRBD1	TRBV30	TRBJ2-3	-	TGTGCCTGGACCCGGACAGGGCAAGATACGCAGTATTTT	CAWTRTGQDTQYF
TRBD1	TRBV4-2	TRBJ2-7	-	TGTGCCAGCAGCAAAACAGGGGGCGAGGCCTACGAGCAGTACTTC	CASSKTGGEAYEQYF
-	TRBV28	TRBJ1-5	-	TGTGCCAGCAGCCCGGGACTGAATAGCAATCAGCCCCAGCATTTT	CASSPGLNSNQPQHF
-	TRBV7-9	TRBJ1-2	once	TGTGCCAGCAGCTTAGGCGCGGCCAGGGCCGATGGCTACACCTTC	CASSLGAARADGYTF
TRBD2	TRBV9	TRBJ2-3	-	TGTGCCAGCAGCGTAGATCGAGCGGGGAGCACAGATACGCAGTATTTT	CASSVDRAGSTDTQYF
-	TRBV6-1	TRBJ1-5	-	TGTGCCAGCAGTGTCTTGGGCAATAGCAATCAGCCCCAGCATTTT	CASSVLGNSNQPQHF
TRBD1	TRBV5-5	TRBJ2-7	-	TGTGCCAGCAGCTTGTCGACAGGGAGCCACGAGCAGTACTTC	CASSLSTGSHEQYF
TRBD2	TRBV29-1	TRBJ2-3	-	TGCAGCGTTGTAATAGCGGGACCCGATACGCAGTATTTT	CSVVIAGPDTQYF
TRBD2	TRBV7-2	TRBJ2-7	-	TGTGCCAGCAGCGCCACTAGCGGGGGGGTCTACGAGCAGTACTTC	CASSATSGGVYEQYF
TRBD2	TRBV13	TRBJ2-1	-	TGTGCCAGCAGCTTACCCTCACTAGCGGTTTACAATGAGCAGTTCTTC	CASSLPSLAVYNEQFF
TRBD2	TRBV6-1	TRBJ2-5	-	TGTGCCAGCAGTGCAGGGACTAGCGGGAAAGAGACCCAGTACTTC	CASSAGTSGKETQYF
-	TRBV5-4	TRBJ1-2	-	TGTGCCGGAGGGTCCGAAACCTATGGCTACACCTTC	CAGGSETYGYTF
-	TRBV7-9	TRBJ1-5	-	TGTGCCAGCAGCCCACCAGGCACGGTGAATCAGCCCCAGCATTTT	CASSPPGTVNQPQHF
-	TRBV7-9	TRBJ2-1	once	TGTGCCAGCAGCGCTATGACTACATACTACAATGAGCAGTTCTTC	CASSAMTTYYNEQFF
-	TRBV5-1	TRBJ2-3	-	TGCGCCAGCAGCTTGTTGGGGGGTACAGATACGCAGTATTTT	CASSLLGGTDTQYF
TRBD2	TRBV4-1	TRBJ2-3	-	TGCGCCAGCAGCCCCCTAGCGGGTACCACAGATACGCAGTATTTT	CASSPLAGTTDTQYF
-	TRBV9	TRBJ2-3	-	TGTGCCAGCAGCCGCACCCCCGACAACACAGATACGCAGTATTTT	CASSRTPDNTDTQYF
TRBD1	TRBV5-8	TRBJ2-5	-	TGTGCCAGCAGCCCCGGACAGGGAGCCCGTCCTCTTAAAGAGACCCAGTACTTC	CASSPGQGARPLKETQYF
TRBD1	TRBV29-1	TRBJ1-2	-	TGCAGCGTATTGACAGGGCAAGGCTATGGCTACACCTTC	CSVLTGQGYGYTF
TRBD2	TRBV4-1	TRBJ2-5	-	TGCGCCAGCAGCCAAGATCTAAAGGATTCGGTAGCGGGAAGGATGGTGACCCAGTACTTC	CASSQDLKDSVAGRMVTQYF
-	TRBV6-1	TRBJ2-5	-	TGTGCCAGCAGTGAACGCCCCCGGGGGGCGCGAGAGACCCAGTACTTC	CASSERPRGARETQYF
-	TRBV30	TRBJ1-5	-	TGTGCCTGGAGTGCGGGTCCCACTTGGCCCCAGCATTTT	CAWSAGPTWPQHF